This T cell receptor (beta chain) is from a study of Ad26.COV2.S vaccination and SARS-CoV-2 variants. Study-wide context: The COV1001 Ad26.COV2.S trial arm included the donor. Study-level results: Total T cell responses, in the TCR breadth and depth analyses, may have been underestimated. Recipients of either vaccine or placebo displayed similar breadth of non-spike TCRs.

Comment on this clone: Its antigen is as yet unknown.

Assay used: immunoSEQ multiplex PCR; TCRdb lists only in-frame clones, some missing. The sample lists some 420,000 clones, approximately 90% occurring once. Germline assignment: CDR1 MDHEN and CDR2 SYDVKM. This CDR3 spans 15 amino acids. V lost 5 bases and J lost 6; bases outside the gene matches: 7. Treatment in this sample: roughly 20 received Ad26.COV2.S at low or high dose, single or two shots; about 5 received placebo; per-sample allocation not given. Vaccine and placebo recipients were sampled on day 63 after the first injection. Donation came from an adult in Boston who was aged 18-55 years. The sequencing here drew on peripheral blood, taken in a trial of Ad26.COV2.S vaccine versus placebo. This receptor was taken from a person between 18 and 59 years old who received the Ad26.COV2.S COVID-19 vaccine or a placebo. The J gene is TRBJ2-7, the V gene TRBV28, with TRBD2 identical over 13 bases. The CDR3 DNA sequence: TGTGCCAGCAGTAAACCGGGACTAGCGGGGATCGAGCAGTACTTC. Protein sequence: CASSKPGLAGIEQYF.